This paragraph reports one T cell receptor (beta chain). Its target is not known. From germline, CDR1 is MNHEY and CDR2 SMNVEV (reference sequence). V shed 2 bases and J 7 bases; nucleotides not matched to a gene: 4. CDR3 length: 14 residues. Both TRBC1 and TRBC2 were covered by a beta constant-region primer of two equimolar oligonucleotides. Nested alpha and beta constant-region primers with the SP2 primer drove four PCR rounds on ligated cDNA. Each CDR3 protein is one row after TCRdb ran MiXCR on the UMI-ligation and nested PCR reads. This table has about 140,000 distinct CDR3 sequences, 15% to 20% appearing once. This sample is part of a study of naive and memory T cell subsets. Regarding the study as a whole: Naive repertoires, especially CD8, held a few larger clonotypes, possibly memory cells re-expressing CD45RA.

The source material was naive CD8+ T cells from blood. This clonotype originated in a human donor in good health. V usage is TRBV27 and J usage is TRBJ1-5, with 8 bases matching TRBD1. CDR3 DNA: TGTGCCAGCAGTTTAGGGACAGGCACCCAGCCCCAGCATTTT. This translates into CASSLGTGTQPQHF.